This record concerns one T cell receptor beta chain sequence. There are a few counts of this clonotype. This clone's antigen is unknown. No qualities accompany the bases; no much larger clone lies one base away. Instead of sorted cells or RNA, genomic DNA extracted from peripheral blood served as the source for amplifying TCR beta rearrangements. The data are from a study of T cell repertoires in aging, cancer and after chemotherapy (dated by TCRdb to 2018 to 2020). Notes on the research overall: The donors fell into six age groups ranging from 30 or younger to 70 or older, and each group had at least three individuals. In total, the full dataset held about 8.8 million TCR reads. Healthy donor control TCR repertoires were recorded over several months to years and showed clear clonal overlap across re-sampling. A cohort of roughly 220 cancer patients (approximately 90 with hematological and approximately 120 with solid cancers) was assembled, and around 100 healthy donors were included as a reference group. To examine immunoaging and T cell reconstitution after chemotherapy, the study profiled TCR beta repertoires in peripheral blood from healthy donors and cancer patients. Overall study results and their limits: In healthy donors, the drop in TCR diversity with age came mainly from a loss of richness, whereas in cancer patients a loss of evenness also played a part. An increase in median generation probability over the chemotherapy interval was observed in both cancer cohorts, suggesting that the repertoire was reconstituted through rebound thymic output. Compared with age-matched healthy donors, untreated patients with hematological or solid cancers had significantly lower TCR diversity and higher clonality in blood. According to the authors, the repertoire data do not permit conclusions about immunological memory after chemotherapy.

Using a mixed TRB-A/B primer pool, multiplex touch-down PCR amplified rearranged TRB sequences covering the V, D and J segments. Illumina adapters and sample indices were attached to the amplicons in two consecutive PCR reactions using Phusion HS II polymerase. Amplicons were gel-purified with the NucleoSpin Gel and PCR Clean-up kit, then checked with Qubit and an Agilent 2100 Bioanalyzer. The libraries were sequenced on an Illumina MiSeq with 600-cycle, single-indexed, paired-end runs. Per the original workflow: Processing of the TRB sequences was carried out with MiXCR versions 2.12 and 3.0.5. Each unique CDR3 nucleotide sequence was counted as one clone, and only productive sequences with at least two reads were retained. The repertoire metrics were Shannon diversity, evenness, clonality (defined as one minus evenness), and alpha-parameterized diversity profiles covering alpha 0 to 5. Generation probabilities of clones in paired pre- and post-chemotherapy samples were computed with the IGoR algorithm. In-frame beta chains were kept once TCRdb had trimmed the public reads at Q25 with fastp and called clones with MiXCR. CDR3 protein duplicates are merged, each entry listing the most common genes and DNA. The authors' filters were not applied to this entry. This sample has 13,000 or so distinct CDR3 sequences in its table, and roughly 32% of those were observed once. The leading ten clones occupy roughly 9.1% of the sample.

For CDR1 and CDR2, the germline V gene (reference sequence) lists DFQATT and SNEGSKA. The germline V and J ends show losses of 6 bases and 5 bases respectively, and no gene match explains 12 bases of the junction. From the cysteine up to the phenylalanine, the CDR3 has a length of 14 residues. This entry keeps only the CDR3 DNA: 42 bases, framed from base 1. The receptor was isolated from a human donor in good health. The donor label of this sample is uncertain. The chain uses TRBV20-1 and TRBJ2-5; TRBD1 fits 7 bases in the junction. Sequencing was carried out using blood. The CDR3 region: CSATGTVPAETQYF. The nucleotide sequence reads as follows: TGCAGTGCCACTGGGACAGTCCCTGCCGAGACCCAGTACTTC.